This T cell receptor beta chain was sequenced in a study of T cell responses to AZD1222 COVID-19 vaccine. Study in general: Whether given at about 4 or about 12 weeks, second doses were pooled. Findings and limits, study-wide: It was only six AZD1222 recipients who were seropositive at baseline. Spike-specific TCR breadth and depth both grew after two AZD1222 doses.

A note on this clone: Its specificity is not known.

The method was immunoSEQ multiplex PCR; TCRdb's version includes in-frame clones alone and lacks a portion of them. This table has 150,000 to 200,000 clones, about 92% appearing once. The CDR3 loop spans 17 amino acids. The germline CDR1 and CDR2 sequences are MDHEN and SYDVKM. The V and J ends lost 5 bases and 5 bases respectively, with 24 bases between them. The sequences come from peripheral blood, collected on day 0 of AZD1222 vaccination. The clonotype originates from an adult in good health. The V gene is TRBV28, the J gene TRBJ1-2; D remains unclear. The CDR3 here is CASSRRVESLWRYGYTF. CDR3 DNA: TGTGCCAGCAGTAGGAGGGTCGAATCCCTATGGAGATATGGCTACACCTTC.